One and the same sample provided the 4 T cell receptor beta chains below, sequenced in a study of T cells in Graves' hyperthyroidism and ophthalmopathy. The TCR beta CDR3 regions underwent amplification using RNA transcripts as the source. The TCR CDR3 was amplified in a first-round RT-PCR using the HTBI primer set. TCRdb analysed the multiplex PCR reads with MiXCR anew, one entry per CDR3 protein. The sample includes approximately 600,000 distinct CDR3 sequences, roughly 16% of them seen just once. Material for sequencing was blood. The receptors come from a woman in her twenties or thirties with Graves' hyperthyroidism.

The V and J genes are TRBV6-1 and TRBJ1-5; D unresolved. The CDR3 has 16 residues. The V and J ends lost 8 bases and 6 bases respectively, with 23 bases between them. In germline, CDR1 is MNHNS, CDR2 SASEGT. The DNA for the CDR3 is TGTGCCAGCTCTCAAGCACGGACCCCGGGAGGTCAGCCCCAGCATTTT. This encodes CASSQARTPGGQPQHF.

This clonotype occurred many times. V and J are TRBV6-1 and TRBJ2-1, with 8 bases aligning to TRBD2. The CDR3 contains 18 residues. Trimming cost V 4 bases and J 2 bases; bases outside gene matches: 13. Germline lookup yields CDR1 MNHNS and CDR2 SASEGT. The CDR3 region is CASSGGGPGGRPYNEQFF. The CDR3 DNA reads as TGTGCCAGCAGTGGCGGTGGACCGGGAGGGAGGCCCTACAATGAGCAGTTCTTC.

This clonotype was observed a handful of times. This rearrangement joins TRBV19 to TRBJ2-7; D uncertain. V was clipped by 2 bases and J by 0 bases, with 14 bases between them. The germline V gene has CDR1 LNHDA and CDR2 SQIVND (reference sequence). The CDR3 spans 16 residues. CDR3: CASSITLGLNSYEQYF. The CDR3 DNA reads as TGTGCCAGTAGTATAACTCTAGGGTTGAACTCCTACGAGCAGTACTTC.

The sample holds many counts of this clonotype. This sequence joins TRBV18 and TRBJ2-1, with 7 bases aligning to TRBD1. CDR1 is KGHSH and CDR2 is LQKENI in the germline V gene. This CDR3 spans 12 amino acids. V was pared by 5 bases and J by 10 bases, with 5 bases of the junction left unmatched. The CDR3 loop is CASSSLGGEQFF. Written as DNA, the CDR3 is TGTGCCAGCTCAAGTTTAGGGGGCGAGCAGTTCTTC. Full variable domain (outside the CDR3, taken from reference TRBV18 and TRBJ2-1): NAGVMQNPRHLVRRRGQEARLRCSPMKGHSHVYWYRQLPEEGLKFMVYLQKENIIDESGMPKERFSAEFPKEGPSILRIQQVVRGDSAAYFCASSSLGGEQFFGPGTRLTVL.